The rows below give T cell receptor beta chains drawn from one sample of a study of a mutant IDH1 vaccine in newly diagnosed glioma. The protocol was immunoSEQ multiplex PCR, while the TCRdb copy is restricted to in-frame clones and leaves out a portion. The repertoire includes some 120,000 clones, around three quarters of them detected once, and 5.5% sits in the top ten. Their antigens remain unidentified. The sample in question was PBMCs, obtained from a glioma patient whose treatment included an IDH1 peptide vaccine. The receptor source for this set is a man in his forties with glioma. Both conserved end residues are trimmed from each CDR3. The order of the fields is V gene, J gene, CDR3 protein.

TRBV14	TRBJ2-1	ASRPSGRINEQF
TRBV19	TRBJ1-6	ASRVTGANSPLH
TRBV25-1	TRBJ2-7	ASSDPLSAKQY
TRBV12-5	TRBJ2-7	ASGPWGRRDEQY
TRBV9	TRBJ2-2	ASSVAVGRAGGELF
TRBV7-2	TRBJ2-3	ASNLGGTSTDTQY
TRBV7-2	TRBJ1-2	ASSLDRGGRYGYT
TRBV25-1	TRBJ1-4	ASSPQGINEKLF
TRBV5-6	TRBJ2-1	ASRPLGLGEQF
TRBV2	TRBJ2-1	ASSSFEGRGYEQF
TRBV5-5	TRBJ2-6	ASTPRQDTGANVLT
TRBV2	TRBJ1-2	ASSEGFYGYT
TRBV27	TRBJ1-4	ASSFRSGIGEKLF
TRBV14	TRBJ2-2	ASSRIDRNTGELF
TRBV7-3	TRBJ2-1	ASSIRAGSSNEQF
TRBV10-3	TRBJ1-1	AISVDRGGLAF
TRBV13	TRBJ2-7	ASSLVRTHSYEQY
TRBV4-2	TRBJ2-6	ASSQAQRAPGHAVSGANVLT
TRBV5-4	TRBJ2-7	ASSSPDSYEQY
TRBV30	TRBJ1-1	AWSVIGTVGGSDTEAF
TRBV14	TRBJ2-5	ASSHEQGARQETQY
TRBV30	TRBJ1-2	AWRWGTGEVGGYT
TRBV6-1	TRBJ1-1	ASSAWIGTEAF
TRBV4-3	TRBJ2-1	ASSQAQNGPVEF
TRBV5-1	TRBJ2-5	ASSLGGGIQETQY
TRBV27	TRBJ1-1	ASSSRGREAF
TRBV11-3	TRBJ1-1	ASSLDGNTEAF
TRBV10-3	TRBJ1-2	AIKEGEDGYT